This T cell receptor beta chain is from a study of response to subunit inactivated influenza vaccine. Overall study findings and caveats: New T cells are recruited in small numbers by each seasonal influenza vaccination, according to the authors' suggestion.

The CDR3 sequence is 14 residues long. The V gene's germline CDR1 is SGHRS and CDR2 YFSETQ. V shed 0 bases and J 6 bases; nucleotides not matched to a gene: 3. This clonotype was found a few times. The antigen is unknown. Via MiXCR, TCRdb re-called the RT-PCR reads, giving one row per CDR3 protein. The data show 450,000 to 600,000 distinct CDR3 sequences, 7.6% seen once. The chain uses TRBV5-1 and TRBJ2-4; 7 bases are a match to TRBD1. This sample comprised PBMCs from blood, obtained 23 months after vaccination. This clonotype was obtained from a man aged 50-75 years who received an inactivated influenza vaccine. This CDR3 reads CASSLEGARNIQYF. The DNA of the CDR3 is TGCGCCAGCAGCTTGGAGGGGGCTAGAAACATTCAGTACTTC.